This T cell receptor beta chain was observed in a study of technical replicates of blood from a few donors. The protocol was immunoSEQ multiplex PCR, while the TCRdb copy is restricted to in-frame clones and leaves out a portion. The sample includes under 35,000 clones, approximately 94% of them seen just once. This TCR came from a human donor in good health. Some clones in this sample may be carry-over from other donors' samples. The sequencing sample was made of PBMCs.

The CDR3 nucleotides are TGTGCCCTAATACTCTGCTCGGGGGGAGGCTACACCTTC. Protein product: CALILCSGGGYTF. The genes are TRBV19 and TRBJ1-2, with a weak D call TRBD1 (5 bases). This CDR3 contains 13 residues. CDR1 is LNHDA and CDR2 is SQIVND in the germline V gene (reference sequence). V was shortened by 11 bases and J by 8 bases, with 21 bases between the two germline ends.